This TCR beta chain was sequenced in a study of T cell responses to AZD1222 COVID-19 vaccine. A note on this clone: Its cognate antigen is unknown. The junction departs from the called germline gene at one end, perhaps through a read error.

Study-level points and caveats: Nearly half of spike-specific TCRs reportedly target variant regions that are unmutated in the B.1.351 and B.1.1.7 variants.

Method: immunoSEQ multiplex PCR; TCRdb's copy keeps in-frame clones and lacks some. Here the sample spans some 86,000 clones, 70% to 80% being singletons. Germline assignment: CDR1 MNHEY and CDR2 SVGAGI. The CDR3 has 14 residues. This receptor was obtained from an adult in good health. V gene TRBV6-5 combines with J gene TRBJ2-2, with a tentative D call TRBD1 (5 bases). The sample here was peripheral blood, taken on day 0 of AZD1222 vaccination. The CDR3 coding sequence is TGTGCCAGCACTTACTTGACAGCGCCCGGGGAGCTGTTTTTT. This codes for CASTYLTAPGELFF.